The present T cell receptor (beta chain) was sequenced within a study of blood T cells in healthy people across ages. Study-wide results and limits: PBMCs that were unsorted prevented a conclusive naive versus antigen-experienced comparison.

Between the trimmed V and J ends, which lost 3 bases and 5 bases, there was a span of 8 bases. CDR3 length: 13 amino acids. Then a second PCR, running about 6 to 11 cycles, was carried out with a sample-barcoded 5' primer and a J-beta primer mix. MiXCR, run by TCRdb on the 5' RACE reads, gives a single entry per CDR3 protein. The sample carries approximately 670,000 distinct CDR3 sequences, 35% to 50% recorded once. Points on this clonotype: As yet, its antigen is unknown.

The specimen was blood. The source of this sequence is a man aged 80 or over in good health. The chain is built from TRBV12-3 or TRBV12-4 and TRBJ2-1, with D perhaps matching TRBD2 (6 bases). The CDR3 bases are TGTGCCAGCAGTTTCGGCGGGAACAATGAGCAGTTCTTC. It specifies CASSFGGNNEQFF.